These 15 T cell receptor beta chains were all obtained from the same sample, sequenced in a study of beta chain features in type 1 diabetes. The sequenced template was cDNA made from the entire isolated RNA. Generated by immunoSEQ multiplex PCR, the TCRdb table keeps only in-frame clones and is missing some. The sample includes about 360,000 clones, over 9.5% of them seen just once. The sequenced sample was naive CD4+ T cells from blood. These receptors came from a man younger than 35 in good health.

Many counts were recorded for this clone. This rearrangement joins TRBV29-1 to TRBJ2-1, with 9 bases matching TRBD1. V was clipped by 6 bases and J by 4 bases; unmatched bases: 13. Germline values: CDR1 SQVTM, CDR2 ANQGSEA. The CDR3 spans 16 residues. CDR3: CSVHLDRGNPYNEQFF. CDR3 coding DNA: TGCAGCGTCCACTTGGACAGGGGTAATCCGTACAATGAGCAGTTCTTC.

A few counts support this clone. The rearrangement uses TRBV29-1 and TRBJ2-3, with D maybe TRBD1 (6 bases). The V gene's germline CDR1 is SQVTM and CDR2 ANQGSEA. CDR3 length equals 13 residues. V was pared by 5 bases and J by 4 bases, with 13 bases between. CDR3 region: CSVRMTGSDTQYF. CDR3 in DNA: TGCAGCGTTCGTATGACAGGATCAGATACGCAGTATTTT.

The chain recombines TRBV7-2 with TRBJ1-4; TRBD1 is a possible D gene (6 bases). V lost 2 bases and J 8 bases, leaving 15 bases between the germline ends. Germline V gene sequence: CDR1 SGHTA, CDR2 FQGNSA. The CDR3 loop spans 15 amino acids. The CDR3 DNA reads TGTGCCAGCAGCTTAATTGGCAGGGGTAGGGAAAAACTGTTTTTT. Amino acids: CASSLIGRGREKLFF.

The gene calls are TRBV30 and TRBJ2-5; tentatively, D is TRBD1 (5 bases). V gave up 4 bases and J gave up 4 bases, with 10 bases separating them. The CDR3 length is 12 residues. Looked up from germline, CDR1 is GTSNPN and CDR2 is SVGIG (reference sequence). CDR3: CAWTGSGETQYF. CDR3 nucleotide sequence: TGTGCCTGGACAGGGTCGGGAGAGACCCAGTACTTC.

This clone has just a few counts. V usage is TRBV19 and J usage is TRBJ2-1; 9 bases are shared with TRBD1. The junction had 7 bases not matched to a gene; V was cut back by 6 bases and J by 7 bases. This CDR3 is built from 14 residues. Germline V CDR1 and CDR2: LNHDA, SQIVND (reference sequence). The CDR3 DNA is TGTGCCAGTAGCACGACAGGGGGGCGGAATGAGCAGTTCTTC. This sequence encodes CASSTTGGRNEQFF.

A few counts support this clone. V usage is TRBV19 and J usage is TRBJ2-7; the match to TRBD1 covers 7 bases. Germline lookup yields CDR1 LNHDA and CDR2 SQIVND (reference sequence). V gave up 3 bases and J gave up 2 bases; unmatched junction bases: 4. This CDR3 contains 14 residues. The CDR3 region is CASSIGQDPYEQYF. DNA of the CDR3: TGTGCCAGTAGTATCGGACAGGACCCCTACGAGCAGTACTTC. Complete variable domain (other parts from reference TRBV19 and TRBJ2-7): DGGITQSPKYLFRKEGQNVTLSCEQNLNHDAMYWYRQDPGQGLRLIYYSQIVNDFQKGDIAEGYSVSREKKESFPLTVTSAQKNPTAFYLCASSIGQDPYEQYFGPGTRLTVT.

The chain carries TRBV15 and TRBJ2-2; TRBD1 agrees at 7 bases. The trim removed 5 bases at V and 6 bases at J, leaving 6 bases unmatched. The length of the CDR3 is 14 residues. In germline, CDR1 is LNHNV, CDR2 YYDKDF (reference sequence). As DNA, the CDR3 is TGTGCCACCAGCCCCAGACAGGGCCCCGGGGAGCTGTTTTTT. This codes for CATSPRQGPGELFF.

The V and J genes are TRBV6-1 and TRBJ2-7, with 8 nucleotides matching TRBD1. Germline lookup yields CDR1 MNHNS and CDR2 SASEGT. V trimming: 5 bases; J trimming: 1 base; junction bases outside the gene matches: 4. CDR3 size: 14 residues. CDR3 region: CASSRGQGSYEQYF. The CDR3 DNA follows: TGTGCCAGCAGTAGAGGACAGGGTTCCTACGAGCAGTACTTC.

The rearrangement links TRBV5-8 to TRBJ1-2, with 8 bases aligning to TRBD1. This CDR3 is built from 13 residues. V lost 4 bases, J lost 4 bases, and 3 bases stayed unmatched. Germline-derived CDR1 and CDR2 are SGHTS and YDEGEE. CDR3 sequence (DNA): TGTGCCAGCAGCAGACAGGGGAGCTATGGCTACACCTTC. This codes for CASSRQGSYGYTF. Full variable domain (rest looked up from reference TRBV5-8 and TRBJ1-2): EAGVTQSPTHLIKTRGQQATLRCSPISGHTSVYWYQQALGLGLQFLLWYDEGEERNRGNFPPRFSGRQFPNYSSELNVNALELEDSALYLCASSRQGSYGYTFGSGTRLTVV.

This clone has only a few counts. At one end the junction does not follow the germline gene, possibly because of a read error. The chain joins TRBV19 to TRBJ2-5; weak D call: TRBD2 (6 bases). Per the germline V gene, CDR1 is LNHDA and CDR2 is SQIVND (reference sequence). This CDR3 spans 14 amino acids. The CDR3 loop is CASSEAAGSWVDDF. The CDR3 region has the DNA TGTGCCAGTAGTGAAGCTGCGGGATCCTGGGTAGATGACTTC.

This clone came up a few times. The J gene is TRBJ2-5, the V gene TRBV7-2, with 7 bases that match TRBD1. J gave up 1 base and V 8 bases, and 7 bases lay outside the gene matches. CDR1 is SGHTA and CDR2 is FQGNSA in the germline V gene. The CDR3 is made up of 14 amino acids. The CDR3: CASVRGGFQETQYF. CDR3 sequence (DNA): TGTGCCAGCGTCCGAGGGGGCTTCCAAGAGACCCAGTACTTC.

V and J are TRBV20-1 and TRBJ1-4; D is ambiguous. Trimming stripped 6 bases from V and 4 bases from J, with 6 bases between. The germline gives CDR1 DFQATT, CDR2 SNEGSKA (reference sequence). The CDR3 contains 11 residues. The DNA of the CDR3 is TGCAGTGCCCCAGATAATGAAAAACTGTTTTTT. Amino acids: CSAPDNEKLFF.

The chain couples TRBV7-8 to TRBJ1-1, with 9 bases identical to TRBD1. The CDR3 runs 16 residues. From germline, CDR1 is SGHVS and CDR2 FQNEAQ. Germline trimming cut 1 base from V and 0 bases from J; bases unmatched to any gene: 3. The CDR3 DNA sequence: TGTGCCAGCAGCTTAGAGGGGACAGGGTTGAACACTGAAGCTTTCTTT. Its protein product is CASSLEGTGLNTEAFF.

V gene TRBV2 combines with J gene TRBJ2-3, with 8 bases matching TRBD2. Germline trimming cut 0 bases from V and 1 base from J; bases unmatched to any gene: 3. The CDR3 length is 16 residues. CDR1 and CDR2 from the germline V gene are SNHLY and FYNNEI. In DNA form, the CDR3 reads TGTGCCAGCAGTGAAGCGAAACTAGCGGGCACAGATACGCAGTATTTT. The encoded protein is CASSEAKLAGTDTQYF.

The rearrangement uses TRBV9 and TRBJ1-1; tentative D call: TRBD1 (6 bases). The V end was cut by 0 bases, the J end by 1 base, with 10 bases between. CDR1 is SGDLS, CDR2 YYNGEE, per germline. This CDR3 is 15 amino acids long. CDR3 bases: TGTGCCAGCAGCGTAGGAGGGACACAGAACACTGAAGCTTTCTTT. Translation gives CASSVGGTQNTEAFF.